The entry that follows covers one T cell receptor beta chain sequence. There are 19 residues in the CDR3. CDR1 and CDR2 from the germline V gene are SGHNT and YENEEA. J gave up 6 bases and V 3 bases, and 18 bases lay outside the gene matches. Method: immunoSEQ multiplex PCR; TCRdb's copy keeps in-frame clones and lacks some. Among hundreds of thousands of clones listed, roughly 89% were seen once. Participants had their cohort set by participant-reported clinical history. These data originate in a study of blood T cell repertoires in COVID-19. The origin of this receptor is a woman under 30 who had recovered from COVID-19. The sample consisted of PBMCs or T cells enriched from blood (not recorded which). The J gene is TRBJ1-5, the V gene TRBV11-3; 9 nucleotides agree with TRBD1. The CDR3 here is CASSFRQGDALSVSQPQHF. CDR3 sequence (DNA): TGTGCCAGCAGCTTCCGACAGGGGGACGCATTGAGTGTGTCTCAGCCCCAGCATTTT.